The next 31 T cell receptor beta chains were all read from a single sample in a study of control samples from healthy donors and cancer patients. The table came from immunoSEQ multiplex PCR; TCRdb's copy has only in-frame clones and leaves some out. The sample lists 150,000 to 160,000 clones; about 94% were seen once. Sequencing was carried out using blood. These receptor sequences come from a man between 40 and 49 years old in good health.

In its sample, this clone was seen a few times. The rearrangement joins TRBV5-1 to TRBJ1-4; 7 positions match TRBD1. The CDR3 is 16 residues long. The ends lost 4 bases at V and 0 bases at J; junction bases unmatched: 6. CDR1 and CDR2 from the germline V gene are SGHRS and YFSETQ. This chain's CDR3 is CASSPGGAATNEKLFF. The CDR3 DNA is TGCGCCAGCAGCCCAGGGGGAGCTGCAACTAATGAAAAACTGTTTTTT.

This clone appeared a single time. V usage is TRBV19 and J usage is TRBJ1-1; D is undetermined. Germline lookup yields CDR1 LNHDA and CDR2 SQIVND (reference sequence). CDR3 size: 13 residues. Trimming pared 6 bases from V and 0 bases from J, leaving 8 bases between. CDR3 coding DNA: TGTGCCAGTAGCCCGGGAGTGAACACTGAAGCTTTCTTT. Its protein product is CASSPGVNTEAFF.

Details on this clone: Within the sample, other DNA sequences also encode this same CDR3. The CDR3 reads CASSLGDQPQHF. CDR3 DNA sequence: TGTGCCAGCAGCTTAGGGGATCAGCCCCAGCATTTT. V and J are TRBV7-9 and TRBJ1-5; no clear D. Germline V gene data show CDR1 as SEHNR and CDR2 as FQNEAQ (reference sequence). Trimming removed 1 base from V and 5 bases from J, with 3 bases in between. The CDR3 totals 12 residues.

The V gene is TRBV5-5, the J gene TRBJ1-2, with D unresolved. Germline values: CDR1 SGHKS, CDR2 YYEKEE (reference sequence). Trimming stripped 2 bases from V and 2 bases from J, with 7 bases between. The CDR3 length is 13 residues. CDR3 coding DNA: TGTGCCAGCAGCTTTGGAGAAAACTATGGCTACACCTTC. It yields the protein CASSFGENYGYTF.

This chain connects TRBV6-5 to TRBJ1-2; no clear D gene. This CDR3 is built from 15 residues. The V gene lost 6 bases and the J gene lost 4 bases, with 18 bases spanning the gap. Germline-derived CDR1 and CDR2 are MNHEY and SVGAGI. For the CDR3, the DNA is TGTGCCAGCAGAGCTAGGACGGTTACAAGCTATGGCTACACCTTC. Protein sequence: CASRARTVTSYGYTF.

The genes are TRBV3-1 (or the pseudogene TRBV3-2) and TRBJ1-1, with TRBD1 identical over 7 bases. Trimming cost V 4 bases and J 6 bases; bases outside gene matches: 5. The CDR3 is made up of 13 amino acids. Germline-derived CDR1 and CDR2 are LGHDT and YNNKEL (reference sequence). CDR3 amino acids: CASSPDRVAEAFF. The CDR3 DNA sequence: TGTGCCAGCAGCCCCGACAGGGTCGCTGAAGCTTTCTTT.

CDR3 protein: CASSEMINYGYTF. In DNA, the CDR3 is TGTGCCAGCAGCGAAATGATTAACTATGGCTACACCTTC. The chain is built from TRBV2 and TRBJ1-2; no definite D call. Germline assignment: CDR1 SNHLY and CDR2 FYNNEI. The CDR3 has 13 amino acids. V lost 6 bases and J lost 1, with 9 bases in between.

V gene TRBV7-2 combines with J gene TRBJ1-5, with a tentative D call TRBD1 (6 bases). Looked up from germline, CDR1 is SGHTA and CDR2 is FQGNSA. V lost 5 bases to trimming and J lost 0 bases, with 11 bases between them. The CDR3 extends over 15 amino acids. The DNA of the CDR3 is TGTGCCAGCAGCCGCAGGGGAGGTAGCAATCAGCCCCAGCATTTT. The encoded protein is CASSRRGGSNQPQHF. Full variable domain (rest looked up from reference TRBV7-2 and TRBJ1-5): GAGVSQSPSNKVTEKGKDVELRCDPISGHTALYWYRQSLGQGLEFLIYFQGNSAPDKSGLPSDRFSAERTGGSVSTLTIQRTQQEDSAVYLCASSRRGGSNQPQHFGDGTRLSIL.

The chain carries TRBV7-9 and TRBJ1-1; TRBD1 aligns across 9 bases. The CDR3 covers 14 residues. CDR1 and CDR2 from the germline V gene are SEHNR and FQNEAQ (reference sequence). Trimming took 3 bases from V and 5 from J; bases not matched to a gene: 4. The CDR3 region is CASSFGTGQTEAFF. The CDR3 DNA is TGTGCCAGCAGCTTCGGGACAGGGCAGACTGAAGCTTTCTTT.

The chain links TRBV7-9 to TRBJ1-4; TRBD1 matches at 7 bases. The CDR3 covers 17 residues. Germline V gene data show CDR1 as SEHNR and CDR2 as FQNEAQ (reference sequence). Losses at the gene ends were 1 base for V and 0 bases for J; bases not matched to a gene: 5. The CDR3 region is CASSLEGAIATNEKLFF. CDR3 in DNA: TGTGCCAGCAGCTTAGAGGGGGCGATTGCAACTAATGAAAAACTGTTTTTT.

V gene TRBV19 combines with J gene TRBJ2-1; D gene ambiguous. Trimming removed 1 base from V and 9 bases from J, with 10 bases in between. The germline CDR1 and CDR2 sequences are LNHDA and SQIVND (reference sequence). The CDR3 sequence is 13 residues long. The CDR3 protein is CASSIGPSAEQFF. As DNA, the CDR3 is TGTGCCAGTAGTATAGGGCCGTCAGCTGAGCAGTTCTTC.

This clone was observed a single time. This chain links TRBV6-2 or TRBV6-3 with TRBJ2-1; 8 bases are a match to TRBD2. The CDR3 has 14 residues. The germline V gene has CDR1 MNHEY and CDR2 SVGEGT. Germline trimming cut 1 base from V and 14 bases from J; bases unmatched to any gene: 10. In DNA, the CDR3 is TGTGCCAGCAGTTACTTGACGGCAAGTAGCGGGGAGTTCTTC. It encodes CASSYLTASSGEFF.

The chain carries TRBV7-9 and TRBJ2-7; D perhaps matches TRBD2 (5 bases). Trimming shortened V by 4 bases and J by 4 bases, and 14 bases separated the two germline ends. Germline lookup yields CDR1 SEHNR and CDR2 FQNEAQ (reference sequence). There are 14 residues in the CDR3. The DNA of the CDR3 is TGTGCCAGCAGCTCCGGAGGTTCCTCATACGAGCAGTACTTC. It translates to CASSSGGSSYEQYF.

The CDR3 DNA reads TGTGCCAGCAGCACCTTCACCAACTATGGCTACACCTTC. Residues: CASSTFTNYGYTF. The rearrangement uses TRBV28 and TRBJ1-2; D unclear. Germline V gene data show CDR1 as MDHEN and CDR2 as SYDVKM. The germline V and J ends were trimmed by 6 bases and 2 bases, with 10 bases remaining between them. The CDR3 length is 13 residues.

The V and J genes are TRBV6-1 and TRBJ1-2; D unresolved. Germline V gene sequence: CDR1 MNHNS, CDR2 SASEGT. The CDR3 runs 15 residues. The V and J ends lost 3 bases and 4 bases respectively, with 15 bases between them. The CDR3 protein is CASSDSRTDLYGYTF. Written as DNA, the CDR3 is TGTGCCAGCAGTGATTCCCGGACGGACCTCTATGGCTACACCTTC.

The chain links TRBV4-3 to TRBJ1-2; D uncertain. The CDR3 covers 11 residues. The germline CDR1 and CDR2 sequences are LGHNA and YSLEER. With 0 bases removed from V and 11 bases from J, the gap between germline ends came to 7 bases. CDR3: CASSQDGAYTF. The DNA of the CDR3 is TGCGCCAGCAGCCAAGATGGTGCTTACACCTTC.

This clone was detected only a few times. This chain links TRBV19 with TRBJ1-5; D call uncertain. CDR3 size: 12 residues. Between the trimmed V and J ends, which lost 5 bases and 4 bases, there was a span of 6 bases. Germline CDR1 and CDR2: LNHDA and SQIVND (reference sequence). This CDR3 reads CASSLRNQPQHF. CDR3 coding DNA: TGTGCCAGTAGTCTCAGGAATCAGCCCCAGCATTTT. The full variable domain, rest sourced from reference TRBV19 and TRBJ1-5, is DGGITQSPKYLFRKEGQNVTLSCEQNLNHDAMYWYRQDPGQGLRLIYYSQIVNDFQKGDIAEGYSVSREKKESFPLTVTSAQKNPTAFYLCASSLRNQPQHFGDGTRLSIL.

V and J are TRBV7-9 and TRBJ2-7; D is possibly TRBD1 (7 bases). V was shortened by 4 bases and J by 2 bases, with 12 bases between the two germline ends. Per the germline V gene, CDR1 is SEHNR and CDR2 is FQNEAQ (reference sequence). The CDR3 spans 14 residues. The CDR3 DNA is TGTGCCAGCAGCTCTCAGGGGGGAACCTACGAGCAGTACTTC. Translation gives CASSSQGGTYEQYF.

The rearrangement links TRBV28 to TRBJ2-7; 10 positions match TRBD1. The CDR3 runs to 17 residues. CDR1 is MDHEN and CDR2 is SYDVKM in the germline V gene. With 3 bases clipped from V and 0 bases from J, the junction kept 8 bases outside the gene matches. The CDR3 bases are TGTGCCAGCAGTTTGCTTCGGGGGACAGGGGACTCCTACGAGCAGTACTTC. It translates to CASSLLRGTGDSYEQYF. The whole variable domain, filled in from reference TRBV28 and TRBJ2-7, reads DVKVTQSSRYLVKRTGEKVFLECVQDMDHENMFWYRQDPGLGLRLIYFSYDVKMKEKGDIPEGYSVSREKKERFSLILESASTNQTSMYLCASSLLRGTGDSYEQYFGPGTRLTVT.

This sequence joins TRBV5-1 and TRBJ1-1, with D possibly being TRBD1 (6 bases). Germline V CDR1 and CDR2: SGHRS, YFSETQ. The V gene lost 4 bases and the J gene lost 3 bases, with 16 bases spanning the gap. The CDR3 contains 15 residues. The DNA of the CDR3 is TGCGCCAGCAGCCTCTCACAGGGATGGGACACTGAAGCTTTCTTT. It codes for CASSLSQGWDTEAFF.

The V call is TRBV27, the J call TRBJ2-2, with D possibly called TRBD1 or TRBD2 (5 bases each). The V and J ends lost 5 bases and 4 bases respectively, with 14 bases between them. Germline V gene data show CDR1 as MNHEY and CDR2 as SMNVEV (reference sequence). The CDR3 sequence is 15 residues long. CDR3 in DNA: TGTGCCAGCAGTAGCCGGGACCAGGGCACCGGGGAGCTGTTTTTT. This translates into CASSSRDQGTGELFF.

The rearrangement uses TRBV19 and TRBJ1-6; 8 positions agree with TRBD1. CDR3 size: 15 residues. Germline V CDR1 and CDR2: LNHDA, SQIVND (reference sequence). The junction had 6 bases not matched to a gene; V was cut back by 4 bases and J by 7 bases. The CDR3: CASSKEDRANSPLHF. DNA for the CDR3: TGTGCCAGTAGTAAAGAGGACAGGGCCAATTCACCCCTCCACTTT.

The sample holds one count of this clone. The V and J genes are TRBV7-9 and TRBJ1-1; no firm D call. Trimming took 1 base from V and 5 from J, leaving 5 bases between them. The CDR3 has 12 residues. CDR1 and CDR2 (germline): SEHNR, FQNEAQ (reference sequence). This chain's CDR3 is CASSLDRTEAFF. For the CDR3, the DNA is TGTGCCAGCAGCTTAGACCGAACTGAAGCTTTCTTT.

The V and J genes are TRBV19 and TRBJ2-1; D perhaps matches TRBD1 (7 bases). Trimming took 3 bases from V and 7 from J, leaving 16 bases between them. From germline, CDR1 is LNHDA and CDR2 SQIVND (reference sequence). This CDR3 is built from 15 residues. The CDR3 coding sequence is TGTGCCAGTAGTATGTGGCAGGGGGGCCAAAATGAGCAGTTCTTC. This gives the protein CASSMWQGGQNEQFF.

The J gene is TRBJ2-3, the V gene TRBV7-9; TRBD2 matches 13 bases. This CDR3 is 19 amino acids long. Trimming cost V 3 bases and J 6 bases; bases outside gene matches: 15. Germline loops: CDR1 SEHNR, CDR2 FQNEAQ (reference sequence). The DNA for the CDR3 is TGTGCCAGCAGCTTCGGACTAGCGGGGGTCTCCCAAACGTCGGATACGCAGTATTTT. Translation: CASSFGLAGVSQTSDTQYF.

This chain links TRBV27 with TRBJ1-5; 7 bases align to TRBD1. Germline values: CDR1 MNHEY, CDR2 SMNVEV (reference sequence). The CDR3 is 14 residues long. V lost 4 bases, J lost 9 bases, and 9 bases stayed unmatched. The CDR3: CASSSRQGPWPQHF. The CDR3 DNA reads TGTGCCAGCAGTTCGAGACAGGGCCCGTGGCCCCAGCATTTT.

The chain has TRBV6-1 and TRBJ2-2; D ambiguous. CDR1 is MNHNS and CDR2 is SASEGT in the germline V gene. Trimming stripped 3 bases from V and 4 bases from J, with 6 bases between. This CDR3 has 13 amino acids. CDR3 amino acids: CASSDRPTGELFF. The CDR3 DNA reads TGTGCCAGCAGTGACAGACCCACCGGGGAGCTGTTTTTT.

This chain joins TRBV19 and TRBJ1-2, with D possibly matching TRBD1 (6 bases). V was pared by 3 bases and J by 4 bases, with 12 bases between. Germline V gene data show CDR1 as LNHDA and CDR2 as SQIVND (reference sequence). CDR3 length: 14 residues. Here the CDR3 DNA reads TGTGCCAGTAGTATGGTATGGACAGTCTATGGCTACACCTTC. Its translation is CASSMVWTVYGYTF.

The genes are TRBV11-2 and TRBJ2-7, with D possibly TRBD2 on 6 matching bases. Germline CDR1 is SGHAT and CDR2 is FQNNGV. CDR3 size: 15 residues. V was trimmed by 3 bases and J by 2 bases, leaving 14 bases between them. CDR3 coding DNA: TGTGCCAGCAGCTTCCCCGGGACTGGGACCTACGAGCAGTACTTC. It yields the protein CASSFPGTGTYEQYF.

V usage is TRBV2 and J usage is TRBJ2-1; weak D call: TRBD2 (5 bases). Germline V lookup: CDR1 SNHLY, CDR2 FYNNEI. V was trimmed by 6 bases and J by 5 bases, leaving 14 bases between them. The CDR3 has 14 residues. The CDR3 here is CASSKLEPHNEQFF. In DNA, the CDR3 is TGTGCCAGCAGCAAACTAGAGCCCCACAATGAGCAGTTCTTC.

This chain links TRBV11-3 with TRBJ2-2; the D is unclear. This CDR3 is built from 14 residues. V gave up 1 base and J gave up 1 base, with 4 bases separating them. CDR1 is SGHNT, CDR2 YENEEA, per germline. The CDR3 loop is CASSLGRNTGELFF. The CDR3 region has the DNA TGTGCCAGCAGCTTAGGCCGGAACACCGGGGAGCTGTTTTTT.